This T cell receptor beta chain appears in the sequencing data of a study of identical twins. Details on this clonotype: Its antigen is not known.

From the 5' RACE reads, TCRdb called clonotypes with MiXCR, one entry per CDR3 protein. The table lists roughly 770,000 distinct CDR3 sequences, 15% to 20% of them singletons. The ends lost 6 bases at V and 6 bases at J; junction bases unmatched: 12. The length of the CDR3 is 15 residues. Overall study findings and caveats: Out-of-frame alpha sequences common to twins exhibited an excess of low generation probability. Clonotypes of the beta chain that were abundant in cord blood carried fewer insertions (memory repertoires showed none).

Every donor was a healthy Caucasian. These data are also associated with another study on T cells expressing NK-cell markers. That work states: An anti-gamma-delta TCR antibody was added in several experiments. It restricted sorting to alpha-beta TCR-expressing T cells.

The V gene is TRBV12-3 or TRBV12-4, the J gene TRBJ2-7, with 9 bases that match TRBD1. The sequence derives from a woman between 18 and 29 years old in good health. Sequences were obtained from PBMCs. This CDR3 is CASRATTGGLAEQYF. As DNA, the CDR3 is TGTGCCAGCAGAGCGACGACAGGGGGTTTGGCCGAGCAGTACTTC.